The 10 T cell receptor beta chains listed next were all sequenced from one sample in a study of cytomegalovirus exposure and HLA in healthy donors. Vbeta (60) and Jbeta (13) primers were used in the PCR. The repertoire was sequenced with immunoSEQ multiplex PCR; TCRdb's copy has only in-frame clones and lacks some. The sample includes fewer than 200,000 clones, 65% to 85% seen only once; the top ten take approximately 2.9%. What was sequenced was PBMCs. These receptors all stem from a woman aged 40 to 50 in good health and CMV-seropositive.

The CDR3 region has the DNA TGTGCCAGCAGTAGACCGGGACAGGGGCAAGGTGAAGCTTTCTTT. It codes for CASSRPGQGQGEAFF. The chain carries TRBV6-5 and TRBJ1-1; 10 nucleotides align to TRBD1. With V trimmed by 5 bases and J by 7 bases, 10 bases remained unmatched. This CDR3 region has 15 residues. CDR1 and CDR2 from the germline V gene are MNHEY and SVGAGI.

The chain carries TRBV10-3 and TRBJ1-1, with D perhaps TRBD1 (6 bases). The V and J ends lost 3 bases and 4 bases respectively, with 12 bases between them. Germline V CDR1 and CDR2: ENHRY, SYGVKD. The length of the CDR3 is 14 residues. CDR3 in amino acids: CAISDGGAGTEAFF. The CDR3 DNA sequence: TGTGCCATCAGTGACGGGGGGGCTGGCACTGAAGCTTTCTTT.

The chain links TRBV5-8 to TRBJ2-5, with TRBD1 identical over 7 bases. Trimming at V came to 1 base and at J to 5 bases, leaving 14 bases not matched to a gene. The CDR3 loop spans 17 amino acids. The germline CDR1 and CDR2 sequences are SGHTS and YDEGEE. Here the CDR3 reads CASSLFRDSRGGETQYF. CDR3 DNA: TGTGCCAGCAGCTTGTTTCGGGACAGCCGAGGTGGGGAGACCCAGTACTTC.

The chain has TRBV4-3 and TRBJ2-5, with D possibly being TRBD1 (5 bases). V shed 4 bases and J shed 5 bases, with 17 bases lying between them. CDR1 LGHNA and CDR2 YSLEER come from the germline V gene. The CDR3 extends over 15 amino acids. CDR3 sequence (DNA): TGCGCCAGCAGCCCCCAGGCAGGGCCGGAGGAGACCCAGTACTTC. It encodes CASSPQAGPEETQYF.

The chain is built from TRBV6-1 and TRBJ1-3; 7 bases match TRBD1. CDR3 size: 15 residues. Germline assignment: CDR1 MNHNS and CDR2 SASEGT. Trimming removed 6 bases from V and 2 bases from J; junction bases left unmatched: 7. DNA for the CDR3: TGTGCCAGCAGGGGCCAAGGGGGCCCTGGAAACACCATATATTTT. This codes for CASRGQGGPGNTIYF.

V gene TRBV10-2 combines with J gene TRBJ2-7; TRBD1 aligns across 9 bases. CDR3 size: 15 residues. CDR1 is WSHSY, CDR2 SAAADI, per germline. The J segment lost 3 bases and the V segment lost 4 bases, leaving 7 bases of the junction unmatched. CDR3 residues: CASSGGTGLSYEQYF. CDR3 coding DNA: TGCGCCAGCAGTGGGGGGACAGGGTTAAGCTACGAGCAGTACTTC.

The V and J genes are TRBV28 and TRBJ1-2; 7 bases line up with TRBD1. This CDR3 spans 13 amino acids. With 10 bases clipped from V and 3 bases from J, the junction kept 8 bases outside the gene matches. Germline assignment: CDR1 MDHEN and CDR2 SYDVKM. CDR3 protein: CATEGAEDYGYTF. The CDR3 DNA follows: TGTGCCACCGAGGGGGCCGAGGACTATGGCTACACCTTC.

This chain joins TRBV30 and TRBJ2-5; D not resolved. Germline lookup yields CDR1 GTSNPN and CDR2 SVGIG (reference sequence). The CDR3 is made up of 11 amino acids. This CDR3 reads CAVGLAETQYF. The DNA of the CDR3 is TGTGCTGTGGGCCTGGCGGAGACCCAGTACTTC.

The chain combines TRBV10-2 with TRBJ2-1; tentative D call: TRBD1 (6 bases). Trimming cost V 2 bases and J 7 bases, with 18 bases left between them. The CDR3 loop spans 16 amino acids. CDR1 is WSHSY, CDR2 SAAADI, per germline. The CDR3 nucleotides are TGCGCCAGCAGTGAGGGTCTTAGGGGGAAGAGAAATGAGCAGTTCTTC. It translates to CASSEGLRGKRNEQFF.

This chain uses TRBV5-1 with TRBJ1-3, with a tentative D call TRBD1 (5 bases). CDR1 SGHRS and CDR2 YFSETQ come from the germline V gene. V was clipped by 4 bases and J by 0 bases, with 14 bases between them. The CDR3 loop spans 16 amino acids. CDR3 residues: CASSRDSETSGNTIYF. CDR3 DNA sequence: TGCGCCAGCAGCCGCGACAGTGAAACCTCTGGAAACACCATATATTTT.